One and the same sample provided the 9 T cell receptor beta chains below, sequenced in a study of blood T cell repertoires in COVID-19. The table came from immunoSEQ multiplex PCR; TCRdb's copy has only in-frame clones and leaves some out. This sample has over 300,000 clones, with roughly nine tenths found just once. The sample consisted of peripheral blood. The receptors derive from a man aged 18-30 years who had recovered from COVID-19.

The V call is TRBV27, the J call TRBJ2-1, with 8 nucleotides matching TRBD1. Per the germline V gene, CDR1 is MNHEY and CDR2 is SMNVEV (reference sequence). The CDR3 has 15 amino acids. Unmatched junction bases numbered 8, after V lost 6 bases and J lost 4 bases. CDR3 loop: CASSPTGDTYNEQFF. The CDR3 DNA is TGTGCCAGCAGCCCGACAGGGGACACATACAATGAGCAGTTCTTC.

A remark on this clone: Its ends do not fully match the called genes, so a read error is possible. The chain joins TRBV10-1 to TRBJ2-3; 11 bases align to TRBD1. This CDR3 has 15 residues. Per the germline V gene, CDR1 is WNHNN and CDR2 is SYGVQD (reference sequence). CDR3 sequence reads: CASREWTGGLHTQYF. The DNA for the CDR3 is TGCGCCAGCAGGGAGTGGACAGGGGGCCTTCATACGCAGTATTTT.

This chain joins TRBV19 and TRBJ2-1, with 7 nucleotides matching TRBD2. The CDR3 length is 16 residues. V was pared by 5 bases and J by 0 bases, with 7 bases of the junction left unmatched. Germline V gives CDR1 LNHDA, CDR2 SQIVND (reference sequence). The CDR3 coding sequence is TGTGCCAGTAGTGGCGGGACTACCGACTCCTACAATGAGCAGTTCTTC. It codes for CASSGGTTDSYNEQFF.

This rearrangement joins TRBV3-1 (or the pseudogene TRBV3-2) to TRBJ2-1; no reliable D call. The CDR3 runs 15 residues. The ends were cut back, 1 base at V and 0 bases at J, with 7 bases in the middle. Looked up from germline, CDR1 is LGHDT and CDR2 is YNNKEL (reference sequence). This CDR3 is CASSQGTSSYNEQFF. The CDR3 DNA reads TGTGCCAGCAGCCAAGGAACGAGCTCCTACAATGAGCAGTTCTTC.

The V and J genes are TRBV10-3 and TRBJ2-7, with 10 nucleotides matching TRBD2. Germline CDR1 reads ENHRY; CDR2 reads SYGVKD. V gave up 0 bases and J gave up 0 bases; unmatched junction bases: 5. This CDR3 spans 17 amino acids. The CDR3, as DNA: TGTGCCATCAGTGAGTCGCCGTCTAGCGGGAGCTCCTACGAGCAGTACTTC. Protein: CAISESPSSGSSYEQYF.

The chain couples TRBV18 to TRBJ2-1, with TRBD2 matching 8 bases. The CDR3 is 18 residues long. Germline assignment: CDR1 KGHSH and CDR2 LQKENI. With V trimmed by 3 bases and J by 2 bases, 12 bases remained unmatched. The CDR3 spells CASSPRKTSESPYNEQFF. The DNA for the CDR3 is TGTGCCAGCTCACCGAGGAAGACTAGCGAGTCTCCCTACAATGAGCAGTTCTTC.

The rearrangement links TRBV19 to TRBJ2-1; 9 bases are a match to TRBD1. Looked up from germline, CDR1 is LNHDA and CDR2 is SQIVND (reference sequence). V dropped 5 bases and J dropped 9; count of bases not matched to a gene: 2. This CDR3 spans 12 amino acids. CDR3 amino acids: CASSPDRGEQFF. The DNA of the CDR3 is TGTGCCAGTAGTCCGGACAGGGGTGAGCAGTTCTTC.

The chain combines TRBV9 with TRBJ1-4, with no clear D. CDR1 SGDLS and CDR2 YYNGEE come from the germline V gene. V gave up 0 bases and J gave up 7 bases, with 13 bases separating them. This CDR3 spans 15 amino acids. The CDR3 protein is CASSVDGRRFEKLFF. The CDR3 bases are TGTGCCAGCAGCGTAGACGGCCGGAGGTTTGAAAAACTGTTTTTT. The complete variable domain, with remaining parts taken from reference TRBV9 and TRBJ1-4, reads DSGVTQTPKHLITATGQRVTLRCSPRSGDLSVYWYQQSLDQGLQFLIQYYNGEERAKGNILERFSAQQFPDLHSELNLSSLELGDSALYFCASSVDGRRFEKLFFGSGTQLSVL.

The chain uses TRBV2 and TRBJ1-2; the D is unclear. The CDR3 loop spans 13 amino acids. V was shortened by 8 bases and J by 2 bases, with 12 bases between the two germline ends. Germline V lookup: CDR1 SNHLY, CDR2 FYNNEI. This CDR3 is CASSPDKNYGYTF. CDR3 nucleotides: TGTGCCAGCTCCCCCGACAAAAACTATGGCTACACCTTC. Variable domain in full (rest from reference TRBV2 and TRBJ1-2): EPEVTQTPSHQVTQMGQEVILRCVPISNHLYFYWYRQILGQKVEFLVSFYNNEISEKSEIFDDQFSVERPDGSNFTLKIRSTKLEDSAMYFCASSPDKNYGYTFGSGTRLTVV.